The 20 T cell receptor beta chains given below trace back to one sample, sequenced in a study of shared clonotypes between healthy human individuals. Data came from immunoSEQ multiplex PCR; TCRdb stores just in-frame clones and leaves some out. The table records under 750,000 clones, 55% to 80% of them present only once. The sequencing input was memory CD4+ T cells sorted from blood. Regarding subset: CD45RA-negative fraction. These receptors were obtained from a woman in her thirties in good health.

The J gene is TRBJ2-7, the V gene TRBV5-6, with D unclear. This CDR3 is 13 amino acids long. Germline V gives CDR1 SGHDT, CDR2 YYEEEE. V lost 0 bases and J 7 bases, leaving 11 bases between the germline ends. The CDR3 sequence: CASSLAAGVEQYF. The CDR3 coding sequence is TGTGCCAGCAGCTTGGCCGCTGGAGTTGAGCAGTACTTC.

This clone has only a few counts. J is TRBJ1-2 and V is TRBV28; 12 bases map to TRBD1. Germline assignment: CDR1 MDHEN and CDR2 SYDVKM. The CDR3 extends over 17 amino acids. V lost 6 bases, J lost 3 bases, and 11 bases stayed unmatched. The CDR3 DNA sequence: TGTGCCAGCAGCCCGGGACAGGGGGCTCGTTCCTACTATGGCTACACCTTC. As protein: CASSPGQGARSYYGYTF.

The chain combines TRBV25-1 with TRBJ2-5; 7 nucleotides agree with TRBD2. The trim removed 6 bases at V and 1 base at J, leaving 8 bases unmatched. The germline CDR1 and CDR2 sequences are MGHDK and SYGVNS. The CDR3 runs to 15 residues. The CDR3 bases are TGTGCCAGCAGGGGGGAGGGAAGGGGCCAAGAGACCCAGTACTTC. This gives the protein CASRGEGRGQETQYF.

CDR3 sequence: CASSPGVREQYF. The DNA for the CDR3 is TGTGCCAGCTCACCAGGAGTCAGAGAGCAGTACTTC. The gene calls are TRBV18 and TRBJ2-7; D gene uncertain. Germline CDR1 KGHSH, CDR2 LQKENI. CDR3 length: 12 amino acids. V lost 2 bases and J 7 bases, leaving 9 bases between the germline ends.

This chain links TRBV25-1 with TRBJ1-5; the D gene is possibly TRBD1 (6 bases). The CDR3 has 16 residues. The germline V gene has CDR1 MGHDK and CDR2 SYGVNS. V dropped 3 bases and J dropped 6 bases, with 18 bases sitting between them. For the CDR3, the DNA is TGTGCCAGCAGTGAGGGAGGGGGGTCCCCAATTCAGCCCCAGCATTTT. It yields the protein CASSEGGGSPIQPQHF.

The chain has TRBV4-2 and TRBJ2-5; D is unresolved. This CDR3 region has 13 residues. Germline V gene sequence: CDR1 LGHNA, CDR2 YNFKEQ. The germline V and J ends were trimmed by 3 bases and 7 bases, with 12 bases remaining between them. This CDR3 is CASSHPSKGTQYF. Written as DNA, the CDR3 is TGTGCCAGCAGCCACCCTTCAAAAGGGACCCAGTACTTC.

Here the CDR3 reads CASSLWASGSVGDTQYF. CDR3 nucleotides: TGTGCCAGCAGCCTCTGGGCTAGCGGGAGTGTCGGAGATACGCAGTATTTT. This chain connects TRBV11-2 to TRBJ2-3; the match to TRBD2 covers 10 bases. Germline CDR1 is SGHAT and CDR2 is FQNNGV. The CDR3 is 17 amino acids. V lost 5 bases, J lost 5 bases, and 13 bases stayed unmatched.

This clone is a singleton in its sample. The gene calls are TRBV5-4 and TRBJ2-1, with D unresolved. This CDR3 has 13 amino acids. Germline V lookup: CDR1 SGHNT, CDR2 YYREEE (reference sequence). Trimming stripped 3 bases from V and 9 bases from J, with 13 bases between. The CDR3 DNA is TGTGCCAGCAGCTCCAGCCAGAGTATTGAGCAGTTCTTC. Its translation: CASSSSQSIEQFF. Together with reference TRBV5-4 and TRBJ2-1, the CDR3 gives the full variable domain: ETGVTQSPTHLIKTRGQQVTLRCSSQSGHNTVSWYQQALGQGPQFIFQYYREEENGRGNFPPRFSGLQFPNYSSELNVNALELDDSALYLCASSSSQSIEQFFGPGTRLTVL.

As concerns this clone: Other DNA sequences in this specimen translate into the identical CDR3. V and J are TRBV29-1 and TRBJ2-3, with D unresolved. Germline V gene lookup returns CDR1 SQVTM and CDR2 ANQGSEA. CDR3 length: 12 amino acids. Trimming shortened V by 3 bases and J by 2 bases, and 6 bases separated the two germline ends. The CDR3 is CSVDGSTDTQYF. CDR3 DNA: TGCAGCGTTGACGGGTCCACAGATACGCAGTATTTT.

This chain connects TRBV28 to TRBJ2-7, with TRBD2 identical over 7 bases. Losses at the gene ends were 5 bases for V and 4 bases for J; bases not matched to a gene: 14. Per the germline V gene, CDR1 is MDHEN and CDR2 is SYDVKM. The length of the CDR3 is 16 residues. CDR3 nucleotide sequence: TGTGCCAGCAGTCCCCGCTCGTGGGAGGGAGGATACGAGCAGTACTTC. The encoded protein is CASSPRSWEGGYEQYF.

This clone was observed a handful of times. The V gene is TRBV6-1, the J gene TRBJ1-5; D possibly corresponds to TRBD1 (5 bases). Trimming left V 11 bases short and J 3 bases short, with 14 bases between. This CDR3 contains 13 residues. CDR1 is MNHNS, CDR2 SASEGT, per germline. CDR3 bases: TGTGCCCACGGGGAGGGACCCAATCAGCCCCAGCATTTT. Protein: CAHGEGPNQPQHF.

The rearrangement joins TRBV11-2 to TRBJ2-7; 9 bases agree with TRBD2. V was pared by 0 bases and J by 4 bases, with 4 bases of the junction left unmatched. This CDR3 has 15 amino acids. Per germline, CDR1 SGHAT and CDR2 FQNNGV. The CDR3 region has the DNA TGTGCCAGCAGCTTAGAGCGGGAGGGCCTGTACGAGCAGTACTTC. Protein product: CASSLEREGLYEQYF. Full variable domain (rest looked up from reference TRBV11-2 and TRBJ2-7): EAGVAQSPRYKIIEKRQSVAFWCNPISGHATLYWYQQILGQGPKLLIQFQNNGVVDDSQLPKDRFSAERLKGVDSTLKIQPAKLEDSAVYLCASSLEREGLYEQYFGPGTRLTVT.

In its sample, this clone was seen a few times. The chain is built from TRBV6-6 and TRBJ2-7, with 10 positions matching TRBD2. The CDR3 is 13 residues long. V dropped 8 bases and J dropped 4; count of bases not matched to a gene: 5. The V gene's germline CDR1 is MNHNY and CDR2 SVGAGI (reference sequence). CDR3 residues: CASCKREGYEQYF. CDR3 coding DNA: TGTGCCAGCTGTAAGCGGGAGGGATACGAGCAGTACTTC.

In the case of this clone: Distinct nucleotide sequences in the sample also encode this CDR3. The rearrangement joins TRBV18 to TRBJ2-7; 7 nucleotides align to TRBD1. Per the germline V gene, CDR1 is KGHSH and CDR2 is LQKENI. The junction had 1 base not matched to a gene; V was cut back by 2 bases and J by 3 bases. CDR3 size: 13 residues. CDR3 in DNA: TGTGCCAGCTCACCAGGACAGGACTACGAGCAGTACTTC. Its translation: CASSPGQDYEQYF.

V gene TRBV7-7 combines with J gene TRBJ2-5, with D maybe TRBD2 (6 bases). CDR3 length: 15 amino acids. The V end lost 1 base, the J end lost 5 bases, and 14 bases lay between the germline ends. Germline CDR1 and CDR2: SSHAT and FNYEAQ (reference sequence). CDR3 loop: CASSLDPAGGETQYF. The CDR3 region has the DNA TGTGCCAGCAGCTTAGACCCGGCAGGAGGGGAGACCCAGTACTTC.

This clone was counted ten times or more. The chain recombines TRBV6-5 with TRBJ2-7; 12 positions match TRBD2. Trimming took 1 base from V and 6 from J; bases not matched to a gene: 4. Germline lookup yields CDR1 MNHEY and CDR2 SVGAGI. The CDR3 runs 15 residues. The DNA of the CDR3 is TGTGCCAGCAGTTACTTGGCTAGCGGGAGGGTCGAGCAGTACTTC. Translated: CASSYLASGRVEQYF.

The chain couples TRBV10-3 to TRBJ2-3, with D perhaps matching TRBD2 (5 bases). The length of the CDR3 is 15 residues. The V gene lost 6 bases and the J gene lost 2 bases, with 15 bases spanning the gap. The V gene's germline CDR1 is ENHRY and CDR2 SYGVKD. The CDR3 reads CAIRPSRTDTDTQYF. The DNA of the CDR3 is TGTGCCATCAGGCCTAGCAGGACCGACACAGATACGCAGTATTTT.

This sequence joins TRBV10-2 and TRBJ2-2, with 9 bases identical to TRBD1. Germline V gene lookup returns CDR1 WSHSY and CDR2 SAAADI. The junction had 23 bases not matched to a gene; V was cut back by 8 bases and J by 4 bases. The CDR3 loop spans 20 amino acids. CDR3 nucleotides: TGCGCCAGCTCTCTGTCCGGGACAGGGTTGCGTGGCAGGCTCACCGGGGAGCTGTTTTTT. It yields the protein CASSLSGTGLRGRLTGELFF.

The chain recombines TRBV11-2 with TRBJ2-6; D remains ambiguous. Per germline, CDR1 SGHAT and CDR2 FQNNGV. This CDR3 is 14 amino acids long. V lost 4 bases to trimming and J lost 2 bases, with 6 bases between them. CDR3 protein: CASSSLAGANVLTF. As DNA, the CDR3 is TGTGCCAGCAGCTCGCTGGCTGGGGCCAACGTCCTGACTTTC.

The gene calls are TRBV11-3 and TRBJ2-1; tentative D call: TRBD2 (6 bases). This CDR3 region has 15 residues. Germline CDR1 is SGHNT and CDR2 is YENEEA. The V and J ends lost 1 base and 6 bases respectively, with 13 bases between them. The CDR3 region is CASSLVAGFTNEQFF. In DNA, the CDR3 is TGTGCCAGCAGCTTAGTTGCGGGATTCACCAATGAGCAGTTCTTC.